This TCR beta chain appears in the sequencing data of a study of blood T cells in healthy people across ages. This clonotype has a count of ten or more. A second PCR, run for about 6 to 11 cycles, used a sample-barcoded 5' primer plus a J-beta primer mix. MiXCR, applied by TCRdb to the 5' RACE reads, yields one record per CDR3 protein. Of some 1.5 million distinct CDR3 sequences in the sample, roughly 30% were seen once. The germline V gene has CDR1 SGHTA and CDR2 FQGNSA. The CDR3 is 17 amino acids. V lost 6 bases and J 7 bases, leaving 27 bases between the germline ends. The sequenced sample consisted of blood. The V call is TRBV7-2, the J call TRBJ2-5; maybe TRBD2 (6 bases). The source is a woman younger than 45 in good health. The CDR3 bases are TGTGCCAGCAGTCTTCTCGGGGTTGCGGGAAAGTTCGGGACCCAGTACTTC. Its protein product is CASSLLGVAGKFGTQYF.